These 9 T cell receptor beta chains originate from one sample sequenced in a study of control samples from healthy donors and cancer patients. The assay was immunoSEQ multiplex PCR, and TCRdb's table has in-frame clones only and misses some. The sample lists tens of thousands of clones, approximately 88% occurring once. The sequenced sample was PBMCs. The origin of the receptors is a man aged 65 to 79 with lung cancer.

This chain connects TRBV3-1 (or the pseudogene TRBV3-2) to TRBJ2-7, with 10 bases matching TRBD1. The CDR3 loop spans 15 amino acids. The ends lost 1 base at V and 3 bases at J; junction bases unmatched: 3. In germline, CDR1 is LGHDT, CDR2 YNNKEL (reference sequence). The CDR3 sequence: CASSQGTGGSYEQYF. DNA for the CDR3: TGTGCCAGCAGCCAAGGGACAGGGGGTAGCTACGAGCAGTACTTC.

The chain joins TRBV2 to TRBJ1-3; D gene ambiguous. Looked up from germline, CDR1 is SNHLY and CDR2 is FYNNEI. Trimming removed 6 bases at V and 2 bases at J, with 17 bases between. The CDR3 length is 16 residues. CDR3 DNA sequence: TGTGCCAGCAGCGATATCCAGGAGCGGCCTGGAAACACCATATATTTT. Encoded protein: CASSDIQERPGNTIYF.

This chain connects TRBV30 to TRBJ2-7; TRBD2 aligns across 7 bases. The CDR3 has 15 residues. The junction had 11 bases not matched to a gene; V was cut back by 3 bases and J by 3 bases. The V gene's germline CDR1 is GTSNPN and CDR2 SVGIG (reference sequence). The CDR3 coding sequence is TGTGCCTGGAGGCCCTCCTCGGGGGGAAACTACGAGCAGTACTTC. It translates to CAWRPSSGGNYEQYF.

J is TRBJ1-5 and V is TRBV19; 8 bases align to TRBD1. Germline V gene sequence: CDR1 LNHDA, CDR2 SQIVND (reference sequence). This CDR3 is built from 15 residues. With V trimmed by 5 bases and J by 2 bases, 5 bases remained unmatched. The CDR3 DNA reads TGTGCCAGTAGTCCACAGGGGGATGGCAATCAGCCCCAGCATTTT. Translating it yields CASSPQGDGNQPQHF.

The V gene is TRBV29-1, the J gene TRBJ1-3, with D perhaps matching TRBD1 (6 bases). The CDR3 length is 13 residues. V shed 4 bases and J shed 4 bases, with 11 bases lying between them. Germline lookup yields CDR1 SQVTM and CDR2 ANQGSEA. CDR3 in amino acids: CSVGAGAGNTIYF. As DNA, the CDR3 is TGCAGCGTTGGGGCAGGGGCAGGAAACACCATATATTTT. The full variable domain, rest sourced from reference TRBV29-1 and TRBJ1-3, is SAVISQKPSRDICQRGTSLTIQCQVDSQVTMMFWYRQQPGQSLTLIATANQGSEATYESGFVIDKFPISRPNLTFSTLTVSNMSPEDSSIYLCSVGAGAGNTIYFGEGSWLTVV.

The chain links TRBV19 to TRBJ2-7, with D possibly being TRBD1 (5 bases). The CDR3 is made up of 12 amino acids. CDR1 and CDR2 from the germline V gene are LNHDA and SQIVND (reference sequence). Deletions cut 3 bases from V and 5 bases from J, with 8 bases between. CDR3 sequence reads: CASSIRGNEQYF. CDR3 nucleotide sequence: TGTGCCAGTAGTATTAGGGGCAACGAGCAGTACTTC.

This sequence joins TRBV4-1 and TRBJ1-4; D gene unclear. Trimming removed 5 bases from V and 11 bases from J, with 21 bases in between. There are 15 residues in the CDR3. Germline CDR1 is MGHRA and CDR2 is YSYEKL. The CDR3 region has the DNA TGCGCCAGCAGCTACAATCCCACTCCCGCCGGGAAACTGTTTTTT. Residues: CASSYNPTPAGKLFF.

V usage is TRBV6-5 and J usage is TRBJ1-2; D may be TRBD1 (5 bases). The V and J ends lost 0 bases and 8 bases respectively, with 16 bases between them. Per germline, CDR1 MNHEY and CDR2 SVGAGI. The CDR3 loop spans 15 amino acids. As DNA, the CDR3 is TGTGCCAGCAGTTACTCCTCGGGACGGTCCACAGGCTACACCTTC. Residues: CASSYSSGRSTGYTF.

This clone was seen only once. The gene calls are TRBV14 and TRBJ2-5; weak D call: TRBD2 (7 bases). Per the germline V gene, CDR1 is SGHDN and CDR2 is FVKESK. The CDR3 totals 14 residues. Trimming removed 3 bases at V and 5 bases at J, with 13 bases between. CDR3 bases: TGTGCCAGCAGCCACGGGGGGCTGGGGGAGACCCAGTACTTC. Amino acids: CASSHGGLGETQYF.